These 8 T cell receptor beta chains originate from one sample sequenced in a study of blood T cells in healthy people across ages. Through a sample-barcoded 5' primer and a J-beta primer mix, a second PCR was run for roughly 6 to 11 cycles. TCRdb passed the 5' RACE reads through MiXCR, listing each CDR3 protein once. The repertoire includes approximately 900,000 distinct CDR3 sequences, around 48% of them detected once, and 13% sits in the top ten. Sequencing was done on a sample of blood. Every receptor here comes from a man aged 25-45 years in good health.

The chain carries TRBV7-9 and TRBJ2-4; D is unresolved. The J call may not be correct, given that the DNA end is closer to TRBJ2-7. In germline, CDR1 is SEHNR, CDR2 FQNEAQ (reference sequence). This CDR3 spans 12 amino acids. CDR3 DNA: TGTGCCAGCAGCTTAGTCAACCACGAGCAGTACTTC. Residues: CASSLVNHEQYF.

The chain links TRBV9 to TRBJ2-7; no clear D. The V end was cut by 0 bases, the J end by 2 bases, with 12 bases between. The CDR3 runs 15 residues. Germline CDR1 SGDLS, CDR2 YYNGEE. The CDR3 sequence: CASSVGEGYTYEQYF. For the CDR3, the DNA is TGTGCCAGCAGCGTAGGTGAAGGGTACACCTACGAGCAGTACTTC.

The J gene is TRBJ1-3, the V gene TRBV7-9; D might be TRBD1 (5 bases). Germline CDR1 and CDR2: SEHNR and FQNEAQ (reference sequence). V gave up 5 bases and J gave up 4 bases, with 6 bases separating them. This CDR3 comprises 12 residues. Here the CDR3 reads CASSGTGNTIYF. Here the CDR3 DNA reads TGTGCCAGCAGCGGGACCGGAAACACCATATATTTT. Looking up the rest from reference TRBV7-9 and TRBJ1-3 gives the full variable domain: DTGVSQNPRHKITKRGQNVTFRCDPISEHNRLYWYRQTLGQGPEFLTYFQNEAQLEKSRLLSDRFSAERPKGSFSTLEIQRTEQGDSAMYLCASSGTGNTIYFGEGSWLTVV.

V is TRBV20-1 and J is TRBJ2-3; 16 bases match TRBD2. V shed 3 bases and J 4 bases; nucleotides not matched to a gene: 4. Germline V CDR1 and CDR2: DFQATT, SNEGSKA (reference sequence). The CDR3 sequence is 16 residues long. The CDR3 region is CSASPGTSGRADTQYF. CDR3 bases: TGCAGTGCTAGCCCCGGGACTAGCGGGAGGGCAGATACGCAGTATTTT.

The chain recombines TRBV7-2 with TRBJ2-7; D possibly corresponds to TRBD1 (6 bases). This CDR3 has 16 amino acids. The germline V and J ends were trimmed by 2 bases and 0 bases, with 14 bases remaining between them. The germline V gene has CDR1 SGHTA and CDR2 FQGNSA. CDR3 amino acids: CASSLWVGDTSYEQYF. The CDR3 DNA is TGTGCCAGCAGCTTATGGGTTGGGGACACCTCCTACGAGCAGTACTTC.

The chain employs TRBV7-9 and TRBJ2-5, with 8 bases identical to TRBD1. J was trimmed by 1 base and V by 1 base; bases with no gene match: 5. Germline CDR1 SEHNR, CDR2 FQNEAQ (reference sequence). The length of the CDR3 is 16 residues. The CDR3 coding sequence is TGTGCCAGCAGCTTAGGAGGGACAGGACTCCAAGAGACCCAGTACTTC. Residues: CASSLGGTGLQETQYF.

Comment on this clonotype: No conserved phenylalanine or tryptophan is present at the end of the CDR3, so a read error is the likely explanation. The chain combines TRBV29-1 with TRBJ2-7; 7 bases are a match to TRBD2. The J call is doubtful: the DNA matches TRBJ2-5 better. Germline loops: CDR1 SQVTM, CDR2 ANQGSEA. This CDR3 is built from 12 residues. CDR3 in DNA: TGCAGCGAGGGAGGGTTTGATGAGACCCAGTACTTA. Translated: CSEGGFDETQYL.

The CDR3 sequence: CAGSWTAPSTDTQYF. The DNA for the CDR3 is TGTGCGGGCAGTTGGACAGCACCCAGCACAGATACGCAGTATTTT. V is TRBV28 and J is TRBJ2-3; maybe TRBD1 (6 bases). Germline V lookup: CDR1 MDHEN, CDR2 SYDVKM. The CDR3 contains 15 residues.